The 3 T cell receptor beta chains reported below all come from one sample, sequenced in a study of control samples from healthy donors and cancer patients. Profiled with immunoSEQ multiplex PCR; TCRdb holds only in-frame clones, not every one. The sample has 65,000 to 95,000 clones, around 87% seen once. The sequenced sample was blood. The receptor set was obtained from a man aged 50 or older in good health.

This clone appeared a single time. This chain joins TRBV7-2 and TRBJ1-2, with D perhaps TRBD1 (6 bases). Deletions cut 2 bases from V and 8 bases from J, with 21 bases between. CDR1 is SGHTA, CDR2 FQGNSA, per germline. The CDR3 runs 16 residues. Written as DNA, the CDR3 is TGTGCCAGCAGCTTAAATCCCCCAGGGGCCATAGGGGGCTACACCTTC. This gives the protein CASSLNPPGAIGGYTF.

The chain is built from TRBV10-1 and TRBJ1-3; D is ambiguous. The CDR3 contains 13 residues. Germline loops: CDR1 WNHNN, CDR2 SYGVQD (reference sequence). V was shortened by 4 bases and J by 5 bases, with 9 bases between the two germline ends. As DNA, the CDR3 is TGCGCCAGCAGTGGAAAAGGGAGAAACACCATATATTTT. Translating it yields CASSGKGRNTIYF.

The rearrangement uses TRBV10-3 and TRBJ1-1; D gene uncertain. CDR1 ENHRY and CDR2 SYGVKD come from the germline V gene. V gave up 0 bases and J gave up 5 bases, with 4 bases separating them. The CDR3 consists of 12 residues. In DNA form, the CDR3 reads TGTGCCATCAGTGAGTCGAGTACTGAAGCTTTCTTT. This encodes CAISESSTEAFF.